This record looks at one T cell receptor beta chain sequence and its context. What it recognizes is unknown. The CDR3 contains 14 residues. Losses at the gene ends were 5 bases for V and 10 bases for J; bases not matched to a gene: 12. Germline V lookup: CDR1 MNHEY, CDR2 SMNVEV (reference sequence). The sample originates from a study of radiation and T cells in renal cell carcinoma. The repertoire was sequenced with immunoSEQ multiplex PCR; TCRdb's copy has only in-frame clones and lacks some. Of around 170,000 clones in the sample, roughly 90% were seen once. General study points: Pretreatment tumor biopsies were lacking, so baseline clonotypes are unknown.

Time point meaning: blood 4 weeks post-SBRT, at nephrectomy. Described treatment: 15 Gy SBRT to primary tumor, nephrectomy 4 weeks later. Nephrectomy followed 15 Gy stereotactic body radiation by 4 weeks. Radiation-treated patients gave blood at baseline, week 2 and week 4. This renal cell carcinoma was of the clear cell type. The sequencing here drew on blood, taken from a patient whose treatment included radiotherapy and nephrectomy. This chain uses TRBV27 with TRBJ1-1; 8 bases map to TRBD1. The receptor comes from a woman aged 45-60 years with renal cell carcinoma. CDR3 protein: CASSPYGGQGRAFF. The CDR3 DNA reads TGTGCCAGCAGTCCATATGGTGGACAGGGACGAGCTTTCTTT.